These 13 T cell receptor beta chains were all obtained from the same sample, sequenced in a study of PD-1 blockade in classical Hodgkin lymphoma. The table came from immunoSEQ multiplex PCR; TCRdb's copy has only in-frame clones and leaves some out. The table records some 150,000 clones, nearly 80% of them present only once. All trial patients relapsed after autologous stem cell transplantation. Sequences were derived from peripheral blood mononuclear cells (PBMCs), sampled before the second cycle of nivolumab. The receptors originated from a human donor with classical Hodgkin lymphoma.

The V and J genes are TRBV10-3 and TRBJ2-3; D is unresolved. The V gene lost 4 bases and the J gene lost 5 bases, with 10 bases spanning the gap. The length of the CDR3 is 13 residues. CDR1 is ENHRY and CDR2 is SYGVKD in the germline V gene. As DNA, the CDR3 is TGTGCCATCAGTGGTGGGTCGGGAGATACGCAGTATTTT. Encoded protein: CAISGGSGDTQYF.

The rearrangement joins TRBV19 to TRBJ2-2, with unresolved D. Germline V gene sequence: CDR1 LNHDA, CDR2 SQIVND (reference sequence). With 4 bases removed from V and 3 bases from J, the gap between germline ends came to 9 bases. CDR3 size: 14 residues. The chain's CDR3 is CASSSPGDTGELFF. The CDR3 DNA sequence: TGTGCCAGTAGTAGCCCTGGTGACACCGGGGAGCTGTTTTTT. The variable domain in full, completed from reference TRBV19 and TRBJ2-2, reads DGGITQSPKYLFRKEGQNVTLSCEQNLNHDAMYWYRQDPGQGLRLIYYSQIVNDFQKGDIAEGYSVSREKKESFPLTVTSAQKNPTAFYLCASSSPGDTGELFFGEGSRLTVL.

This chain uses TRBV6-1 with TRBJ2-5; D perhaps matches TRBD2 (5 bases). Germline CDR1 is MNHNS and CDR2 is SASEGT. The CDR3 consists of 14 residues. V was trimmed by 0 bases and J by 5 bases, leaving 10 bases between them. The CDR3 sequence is CASSEALRGETQYF. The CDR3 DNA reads TGTGCCAGCAGTGAAGCGCTGAGAGGGGAGACCCAGTACTTC.

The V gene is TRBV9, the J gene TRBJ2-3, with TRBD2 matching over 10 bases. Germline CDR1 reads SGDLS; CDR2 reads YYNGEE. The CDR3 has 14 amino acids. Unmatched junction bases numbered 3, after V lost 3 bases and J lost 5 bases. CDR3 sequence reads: CASSDSGGLDTQYF. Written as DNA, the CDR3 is TGTGCCAGCAGCGATAGCGGGGGGTTAGATACGCAGTATTTT.

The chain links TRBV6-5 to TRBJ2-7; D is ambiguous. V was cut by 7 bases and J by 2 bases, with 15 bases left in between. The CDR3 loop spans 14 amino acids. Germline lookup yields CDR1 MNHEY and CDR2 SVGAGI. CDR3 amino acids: CASIGPWGTYEQYF. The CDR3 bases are TGTGCCAGCATAGGGCCCTGGGGTACCTACGAGCAGTACTTC.

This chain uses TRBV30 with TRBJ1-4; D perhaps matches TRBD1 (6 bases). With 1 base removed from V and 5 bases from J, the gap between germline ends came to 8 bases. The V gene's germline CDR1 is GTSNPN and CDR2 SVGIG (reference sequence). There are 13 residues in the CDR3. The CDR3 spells CAWSEGGNEKLFF. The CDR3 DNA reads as TGTGCCTGGAGTGAGGGGGGGAATGAAAAACTGTTTTTT.

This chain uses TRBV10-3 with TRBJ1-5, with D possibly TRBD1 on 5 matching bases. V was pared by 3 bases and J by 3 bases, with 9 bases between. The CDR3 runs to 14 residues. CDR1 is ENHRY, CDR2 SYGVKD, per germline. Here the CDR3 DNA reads TGTGCCATCAGTGATCAGGGTTTCAATCAGCCCCAGCATTTT. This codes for CAISDQGFNQPQHF.

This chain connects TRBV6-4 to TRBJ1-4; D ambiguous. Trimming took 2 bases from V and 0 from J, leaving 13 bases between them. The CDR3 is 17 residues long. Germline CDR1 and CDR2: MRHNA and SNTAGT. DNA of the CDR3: TGTGCCAGCAGTGACGGAGGTGAGATGGCAACTAATGAAAAACTGTTTTTT. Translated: CASSDGGEMATNEKLFF.

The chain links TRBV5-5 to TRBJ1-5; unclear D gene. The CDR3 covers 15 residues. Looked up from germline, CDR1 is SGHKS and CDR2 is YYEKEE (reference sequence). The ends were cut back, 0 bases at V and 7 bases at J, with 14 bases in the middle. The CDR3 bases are TGTGCCAGCAGCTTGGCGGCAGGTGCTGAACAGCCCCAGCATTTT. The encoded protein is CASSLAAGAEQPQHF.

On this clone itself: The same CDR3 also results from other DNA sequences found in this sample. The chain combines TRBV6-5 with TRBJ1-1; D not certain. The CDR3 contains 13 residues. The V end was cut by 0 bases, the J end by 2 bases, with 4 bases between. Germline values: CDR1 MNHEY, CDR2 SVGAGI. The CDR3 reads CASSYSRNTEAFF. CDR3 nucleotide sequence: TGTGCCAGCAGTTACTCAAGAAACACTGAAGCTTTCTTT.

This CDR3 is CASSLVGLAVYNEQFF. The CDR3 DNA reads as TGTGCCAGCAGCTTAGTCGGACTAGCGGTGTACAATGAGCAGTTCTTC. The V gene is TRBV7-9, the J gene TRBJ2-1; 10 bases map to TRBD2. The trim removed 1 base at V and 4 bases at J, leaving 4 bases unmatched. Germline CDR1 SEHNR, CDR2 FQNEAQ (reference sequence). This CDR3 is built from 16 residues.

The CDR3 DNA reads as TGTGCCAGCAGTGAGAGAAACACCATATATTTT. Translated, it gives CASSERNTIYF. This chain links TRBV25-1 with TRBJ1-3; D unresolved. Germline V gene lookup returns CDR1 MGHDK and CDR2 SYGVNS. V dropped 3 bases and J dropped 5 bases, with 2 bases sitting between them. The CDR3 is made up of 11 amino acids. Complete variable domain (other parts from reference TRBV25-1 and TRBJ1-3): EADIYQTPRYLVIGTGKKITLECSQTMGHDKMYWYQQDPGMELHLIHYSYGVNSTEKGDLSSESTVSRIRTEHFPLTLESARPSHTSQYLCASSERNTIYFGEGSWLTVV.

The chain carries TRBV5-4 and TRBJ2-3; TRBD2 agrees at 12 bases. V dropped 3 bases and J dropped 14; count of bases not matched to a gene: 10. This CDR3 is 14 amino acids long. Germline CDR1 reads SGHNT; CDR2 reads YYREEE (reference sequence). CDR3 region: CASSSETSGGRGYF. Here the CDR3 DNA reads TGTGCCAGCAGCTCGGAGACTAGCGGGGGACGGGGGTATTTT.